The 21 T cell receptor beta chains below all came from one sample that was sequenced in a study of blood T cell repertoires in COVID-19. The assay was immunoSEQ multiplex PCR, and TCRdb's table has in-frame clones only and misses some. Of approximately 100,000 clones in the sample, over 70% were seen once. Sequences were obtained from peripheral blood. These receptors were collected from a woman in her 50s with acute or convalescent COVID-19.

The CDR3 here is CATSRDGANQETQYF. The CDR3 DNA follows: TGTGCCACCAGCAGAGATGGGGCCAACCAAGAGACCCAGTACTTC. The V call is TRBV15, the J call TRBJ2-5; possible D gene TRBD1, 5 bases. Germline V gene data show CDR1 as LNHNV and CDR2 as YYDKDF (reference sequence). V was pared by 0 bases and J by 0 bases, with 8 bases between. This CDR3 spans 15 amino acids.

The chain combines TRBV5-1 with TRBJ1-5; the D gene is possibly TRBD1 (6 bases). Trimming shortened V by 5 bases and J by 3 bases, and 12 bases separated the two germline ends. The CDR3 length is 14 residues. Germline CDR1 is SGHRS and CDR2 is YFSETQ. CDR3 DNA sequence: TGCGCCAGCAGTCGTAGGACAGCCAATCAGCCCCAGCATTTT. It encodes CASSRRTANQPQHF.

The CDR3 bases are TGTGCCAGCAGCGAGCTACCGGGACAGGGGACAGATACGCAGTATTTT. Translation: CASSELPGQGTDTQYF. The chain uses TRBV7-7 and TRBJ2-3; 10 bases match TRBD1. Germline lookup yields CDR1 SSHAT and CDR2 FNYEAQ (reference sequence). The V gene end was trimmed by 5 bases and the J gene end by 3 bases; junction bases not matched to a gene: 8. The CDR3 contains 16 residues.

V and J are TRBV2 and TRBJ1-2; 9 bases map to TRBD1. Germline V gives CDR1 SNHLY, CDR2 FYNNEI. This CDR3 is built from 14 residues. V shed 5 bases, J shed 8 bases, and the junction held 9 bases outside the gene matches. The CDR3 region has the DNA TGTGCCAGCAGTCCACCGGGACAGGGCGGGGGCTACACCTTC. Translation: CASSPPGQGGGYTF.

There are a few counts of this clone. V gene TRBV30 combines with J gene TRBJ1-1; possibly TRBD1 for D (5 bases). Germline values: CDR1 GTSNPN, CDR2 SVGIG (reference sequence). V was pared by 3 bases and J by 6 bases, with 17 bases between. CDR3 length: 14 residues. Here the CDR3 DNA reads TGTGCCTGGAGCGGTAGGGGTTGGGGCGCTGAAGCTTTCTTT. Translation gives CAWSGRGWGAEAFF.

This chain uses TRBV2 with TRBJ2-7; maybe TRBD1 (6 bases). Germline CDR1 SNHLY, CDR2 FYNNEI. Trimming stripped 8 bases from V and 6 bases from J, with 17 bases between. The CDR3 covers 13 residues. The CDR3 nucleotides read TGTGCCAGCCGATACAGGGAGTGGGGCGAGCAGTACTTC. It translates to CASRYREWGEQYF.

The chain joins TRBV11-2 to TRBJ1-4, with TRBD1 as a possible D gene (5 bases). CDR3 length: 14 residues. CDR1 SGHAT and CDR2 FQNNGV come from the germline V gene. The germline V and J ends were trimmed by 3 bases and 7 bases, with 12 bases remaining between them. CDR3 loop: CASSLGGIIEKLFF. Here the CDR3 DNA reads TGTGCCAGCAGCTTGGGGGGGATTATTGAAAAACTGTTTTTT.

V and J are TRBV5-1 and TRBJ1-2; 10 nucleotides align to TRBD1. Germline V lookup: CDR1 SGHRS, CDR2 YFSETQ. V was clipped by 4 bases and J by 6 bases; unmatched bases: 9. CDR3 size: 15 residues. The CDR3 DNA is TGCGCCAGCAGCCCTGGGACAGGGGAGCTTAATGGCTACACCTTC. Its protein product is CASSPGTGELNGYTF. The whole variable domain, filled in from reference TRBV5-1 and TRBJ1-2, reads KAGVTQTPRYLIKTRGQQVTLSCSPISGHRSVSWYQQTPGQGLQFLFEYFSETQRNKGNFPGRFSGRQFSNSRSEMNVSTLELGDSALYLCASSPGTGELNGYTFGSGTRLTVV.

The chain carries TRBV3-1 (or the pseudogene TRBV3-2) and TRBJ1-1, with a possible D match to TRBD1 (5 bases). This CDR3 has 20 residues. Trimming stripped 0 bases from V and 1 base from J, with 24 bases between. Germline CDR1 is LGHDT and CDR2 is YNNKEL (reference sequence). CDR3 bases: TGTGCCAGCAGCCAAGAACCACGGGAGGGCAGGGTAAGGGGGAACACTGAAGCTTTCTTT. It encodes CASSQEPREGRVRGNTEAFF.

The V gene is TRBV12-3 or TRBV12-4, the J gene TRBJ1-2; 8 bases match TRBD1. CDR3 length equals 13 residues. V lost 5 bases, J lost 8 bases, and 7 bases stayed unmatched. CDR3 sequence reads: CASSPGQEGGYTF. CDR3 sequence (DNA): TGTGCCAGCAGTCCGGGACAGGAAGGCGGCTACACCTTC.

The V and J genes are TRBV11-2 and TRBJ2-7, with 8 bases aligning to TRBD2. The V gene end was trimmed by 4 bases and the J gene end by 2 bases; junction bases not matched to a gene: 13. CDR3 length: 17 residues. CDR1 and CDR2 from the germline V gene are SGHAT and FQNNGV. In DNA, the CDR3 is TGTGCCAGCAGCTCCCGGGGGGGGGAAGTGAGGACCTACGAGCAGTACTTC. Translation gives CASSSRGGEVRTYEQYF.

V gene TRBV6-1 combines with J gene TRBJ1-5; maybe TRBD1 (5 bases). V lost 3 bases and J lost 5, with 14 bases in between. CDR3 length: 15 residues. Germline V gives CDR1 MNHNS, CDR2 SASEGT. As DNA, the CDR3 is TGTGCCAGCAGTGATAGTTGGGCGGGGGATCAGCCCCAGCATTTT. As protein: CASSDSWAGDQPQHF.

The V and J genes are TRBV19 and TRBJ2-7; TRBD1 might be the D (6 bases). V lost 10 bases, J lost 5 bases, and 12 bases lay in between. Germline loops: CDR1 LNHDA, CDR2 SQIVND (reference sequence). This CDR3 comprises 11 residues. CDR3 DNA sequence: TGTGCCACCGCAACAGGGAACGAGCAGTACTTC. Residues: CATATGNEQYF.

The rearrangement joins TRBV30 to TRBJ2-3; D remains ambiguous. Between the trimmed V and J ends, which lost 3 bases and 2 bases, there was a span of 12 bases. This CDR3 comprises 14 residues. Looked up from germline, CDR1 is GTSNPN and CDR2 is SVGIG (reference sequence). In DNA form, the CDR3 reads TGTGCCTGGAGGGGCCGGCAGGCCACAGATACGCAGTATTTT. The encoded protein is CAWRGRQATDTQYF.

In its sample, this clone was seen a few times. The chain is built from TRBV3-1 (or the pseudogene TRBV3-2) and TRBJ1-1; 9 nucleotides match TRBD1. J was trimmed by 9 bases and V by 6 bases; bases with no gene match: 11. The CDR3 is made up of 14 amino acids. Germline CDR1 and CDR2: LGHDT and YNNKEL (reference sequence). The CDR3 region has the DNA TGTGCCAGCAGACAAAAAGCACAGGGGGCTCAAGCTTTCTTT. Translation: CASRQKAQGAQAFF.

The rearrangement uses TRBV30 and TRBJ1-5; tentative D call: TRBD1 (6 bases). The germline V gene encodes CDR1 GTSNPN and CDR2 SVGIG (reference sequence). V shed 5 bases and J shed 4 bases, with 12 bases lying between them. This CDR3 is built from 13 residues. The CDR3 sequence is CAWSRTENQPQHF. The CDR3 region has the DNA TGTGCCTGGTCGCGGACAGAGAATCAGCCCCAGCATTTT.

The chain recombines TRBV5-1 with TRBJ2-1, with 9 bases matching TRBD1. The J segment lost 5 bases and the V segment lost 0 bases, leaving 0 bases of the junction unmatched. CDR1 is SGHRS and CDR2 is YFSETQ in the germline V gene. The CDR3 contains 14 residues. The CDR3, as DNA: TGCGCCAGCAGCTTGGGGGACAGGGACAATGAGCAGTTCTTC. Protein sequence: CASSLGDRDNEQFF.

The chain joins TRBV30 to TRBJ2-7; maybe TRBD2 (5 bases). The CDR3 sequence is 15 residues long. CDR1 is GTSNPN, CDR2 SVGIG, per germline (reference sequence). V lost 6 bases and J 2 bases, leaving 20 bases between the germline ends. In DNA, the CDR3 is TGTGCCTGTACCGGCGGGCCTAGTGGGGCCTACGAGCAGTACTTC. Encoded protein: CACTGGPSGAYEQYF.

The V gene is TRBV3-1 (or the pseudogene TRBV3-2), the J gene TRBJ1-2; 9 bases fit TRBD1. The CDR3 covers 14 residues. Germline V lookup: CDR1 LGHDT, CDR2 YNNKEL (reference sequence). V dropped 4 bases and J dropped 7; count of bases not matched to a gene: 7. For the CDR3, the DNA is TGTGCCAGCAGCCCGACAGGGGGTTCCGGTGGCTACACCTTC. This gives the protein CASSPTGGSGGYTF.

The chain uses TRBV15 and TRBJ2-1; TRBD2 might be the D (6 bases). The CDR3 runs 17 residues. Germline V gives CDR1 LNHNV, CDR2 YYDKDF (reference sequence). V dropped 3 bases and J dropped 6 bases, with 21 bases sitting between them. The CDR3 loop reads CATSSSFLGGEFNEQFF. CDR3 coding DNA: TGTGCCACCAGCAGCAGTTTTCTGGGCGGGGAATTCAATGAGCAGTTCTTC.

This chain connects TRBV4-2 to TRBJ2-3; D remains ambiguous. Deletions cut 0 bases from V and 1 base from J, with 5 bases between. From germline, CDR1 is LGHNA and CDR2 YNFKEQ. CDR3 length equals 14 residues. Here the CDR3 DNA reads TGTGCCAGCAGCCAAGACCCGGGCACAGATACGCAGTATTTT. Its protein product is CASSQDPGTDTQYF.